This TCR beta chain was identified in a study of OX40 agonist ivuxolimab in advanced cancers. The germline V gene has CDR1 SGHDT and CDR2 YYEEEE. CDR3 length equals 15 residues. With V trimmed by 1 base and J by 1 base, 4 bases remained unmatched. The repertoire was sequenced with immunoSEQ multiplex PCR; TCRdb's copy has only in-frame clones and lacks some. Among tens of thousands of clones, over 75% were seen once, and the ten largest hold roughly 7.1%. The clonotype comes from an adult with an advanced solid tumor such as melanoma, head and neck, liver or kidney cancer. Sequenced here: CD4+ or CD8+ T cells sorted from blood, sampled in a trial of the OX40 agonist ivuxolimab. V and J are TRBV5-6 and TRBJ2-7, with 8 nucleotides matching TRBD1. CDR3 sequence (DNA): TGTGCCAGCAGCTTGATTGGACAGGGTTCCTACGAGCAGTACTTC. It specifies CASSLIGQGSYEQYF.